Each of the 22 T cell receptor beta chains below was sequenced from the same sample in a study of PD-1 blockade in classical Hodgkin lymphoma. TCRdb's copy holds only in-frame clones and misses some; the assay was immunoSEQ multiplex PCR. In the table there are 100,000 or so clones, approximately 90% of which are singletons. The time point here: cycle 4 day 1 (C4D1), after six to seven weeks of nivolumab. Each patient relapsed following autologous stem cell transplantation, and prior brentuximab vedotin exposure differed. The source material was peripheral blood mononuclear cells (PBMCs), sampled before the fourth cycle of nivolumab. The receptors shown here come from a human donor with classical Hodgkin lymphoma.

The J gene is TRBJ2-1, the V gene TRBV7-2, with 11 bases matching TRBD2. Germline CDR1 SGHTA, CDR2 FQGNSA. This CDR3 contains 17 residues. The V and J ends lost 6 bases and 7 bases, in that order; junction bases with no gene match: 14. The CDR3 sequence: CASSSGPGTSGRNEQFF. CDR3 nucleotide sequence: TGTGCCAGCAGTTCTGGCCCCGGGACTAGCGGAAGGAATGAGCAGTTCTTC.

This clone showed up just once. The chain couples TRBV19 to TRBJ2-1; D is unresolved. The germline V gene has CDR1 LNHDA and CDR2 SQIVND (reference sequence). The CDR3 runs 13 residues. V gave up 7 bases and J gave up 3 bases, with 10 bases separating them. DNA of the CDR3: TGTGCCAGTATGATGCCAGGCTACAATGAGCAGTTCTTC. Its protein product is CASMMPGYNEQFF.

This chain connects TRBV6-5 to TRBJ1-1; unclear D gene. Trimming shortened V by 4 bases and J by 4 bases, and 19 bases separated the two germline ends. The CDR3 contains 16 residues. The germline V gene has CDR1 MNHEY and CDR2 SVGAGI. The CDR3 sequence is CASSLEFGGLGTEAFF. For the CDR3, the DNA is TGTGCCAGCAGTTTGGAGTTCGGCGGCTTGGGCACTGAAGCTTTCTTT.

This clone was counted between two and nine times. V usage is TRBV29-1 and J usage is TRBJ2-7, with TRBD1 matching over 8 bases. This CDR3 has 14 residues. Per the germline V gene, CDR1 is SQVTM and CDR2 is ANQGSEA. Losses at the gene ends were 5 bases for V and 2 bases for J; bases not matched to a gene: 8. CDR3 residues: CSVQPGQAPYEQYF. In DNA, the CDR3 is TGCAGCGTTCAACCGGGACAGGCACCCTACGAGCAGTACTTC.

The rearrangement links TRBV29-1 to TRBJ2-5; no clear D. This CDR3 spans 12 amino acids. Germline V CDR1 and CDR2: SQVTM, ANQGSEA. Between the trimmed V and J ends, which lost 7 bases and 2 bases, there was a span of 11 bases. The CDR3 DNA follows: TGCAGCGCTAGGGTACAGCAAGAGACCCAGTACTTC. Translated, it gives CSARVQQETQYF.

The genes are TRBV7-6 and TRBJ2-2; the match to TRBD2 covers 9 bases. This CDR3 is built from 16 residues. Unmatched junction bases numbered 1, after V lost 1 base and J lost 1 base. The germline gives CDR1 SGHVS, CDR2 FNYEAQ. The CDR3 bases are TGTGCCAGCAGCTTAGAGACTAGCGGGAACACCGGGGAGCTGTTTTTT. Translation gives CASSLETSGNTGELFF.

The chain joins TRBV28 to TRBJ2-1; 13 bases align to TRBD2. The J segment lost 9 bases and the V segment lost 3 bases, leaving 8 bases of the junction unmatched. CDR3 length: 16 residues. CDR1 is MDHEN, CDR2 SYDVKM, per germline. Here the CDR3 DNA reads TGTGCCAGCAGTTTCCGACTAGCGGGAGGAGGAGGTGAGCAGTTCTTC. Translation gives CASSFRLAGGGGEQFF.

This chain links TRBV18 with TRBJ2-5; 7 bases agree with TRBD1. The CDR3 has 14 amino acids. Unmatched junction bases numbered 6, after V lost 3 bases and J lost 5 bases. Germline CDR1 KGHSH, CDR2 LQKENI. In DNA, the CDR3 is TGTGCCAGCTCACCCGACAGGGAAGGGGAGACCCAGTACTTC. Its translation: CASSPDREGETQYF.

V gene TRBV19 combines with J gene TRBJ1-5; TRBD1 might be the D (6 bases). This CDR3 has 14 residues. The V end lost 5 bases, the J end lost 7 bases, and 15 bases lay between the germline ends. In germline, CDR1 is LNHDA, CDR2 SQIVND (reference sequence). The CDR3: CASSLVTGWQPQHF. CDR3 nucleotide sequence: TGTGCCAGTAGTTTAGTCACAGGGTGGCAGCCCCAGCATTTT.

This chain joins TRBV10-2 and TRBJ2-2; tentatively, D is TRBD1 (6 bases). This CDR3 spans 17 amino acids. The germline V and J ends were trimmed by 3 bases and 6 bases, with 20 bases remaining between them. Germline V gene lookup returns CDR1 WSHSY and CDR2 SAAADI. CDR3 bases: TGCGCCAGCAGTGAAACAACAGGGAATTTTTTTGCCGGGGAGCTGTTTTTT. Translating gives CASSETTGNFFAGELFF.

The J gene is TRBJ1-1, the V gene TRBV28; D is ambiguous. Germline V CDR1 and CDR2: MDHEN, SYDVKM. V gave up 3 bases and J gave up 1 base, with 9 bases separating them. CDR3 length: 14 residues. The CDR3 coding sequence is TGTGCCAGCAGTTTTCGGGGAGGGAACACTGAAGCTTTCTTT. As protein: CASSFRGGNTEAFF.

The V and J genes are TRBV10-3 and TRBJ1-1; no definite D call. Trimming pared 9 bases from V and 1 base from J, leaving 15 bases between. This CDR3 contains 14 residues. The V gene's germline CDR1 is ENHRY and CDR2 SYGVKD. The CDR3 sequence: CAIRADSSNTEAFF. The DNA for the CDR3 is TGTGCCATAAGAGCTGACTCGTCGAACACTGAAGCTTTCTTT.

A note on this clone: The identical CDR3 is also encoded by other nucleotide sequences in the sample. J is TRBJ1-5 and V is TRBV5-5; D possibly corresponds to TRBD1 (5 bases). Trimming cost V 4 bases and J 2 bases, with 10 bases left between them. The CDR3 spans 14 residues. Germline V gene lookup returns CDR1 SGHKS and CDR2 YYEKEE (reference sequence). The CDR3 reads CASSLRDGNQPQHF. The CDR3 coding sequence is TGTGCCAGCAGCCTCAGGGATGGCAATCAGCCCCAGCATTTT.

This clone was counted only a few times. The CDR3 DNA reads TGTGCCAGCAGTGATTTGGACAGGATCACCGGGGAGCTGTTTTTT. It is translated as CASSDLDRITGELFF. The rearrangement joins TRBV25-1 to TRBJ2-2; TRBD1 aligns across 7 bases. This CDR3 contains 15 residues. Germline loops: CDR1 MGHDK, CDR2 SYGVNS. V was clipped by 3 bases and J by 4 bases; unmatched bases: 5.

This clone was observed a handful of times. The genes are TRBV27 and TRBJ1-2; 8 bases agree with TRBD1. V lost 6 bases and J lost 2; bases outside the gene matches: 8. The CDR3 runs 15 residues. Germline loops: CDR1 MNHEY, CDR2 SMNVEV (reference sequence). The CDR3 sequence is CASRYQGTGNYGYTF. In DNA form, the CDR3 reads TGTGCCAGCAGATACCAGGGGACAGGAAACTATGGCTACACCTTC.

V gene TRBV11-2 combines with J gene TRBJ1-5, with D hard to call. In germline, CDR1 is SGHAT, CDR2 FQNNGV. The CDR3 loop spans 13 amino acids. The V end was cut by 1 base, the J end by 7 bases, with 8 bases between. The CDR3 nucleotides are TGTGCCAGCAGCTTAGGTCAGCGACAGCCCCAGCATTTT. It translates to CASSLGQRQPQHF.

This chain joins TRBV27 and TRBJ2-1, with 16 bases lining up with TRBD2. The ends lost 5 bases at V and 3 bases at J; junction bases unmatched: 16. The length of the CDR3 is 21 residues. Germline CDR1 is MNHEY and CDR2 is SMNVEV (reference sequence). The CDR3 reads CASSTYRSGLAGGSFYNEQFF. In DNA form, the CDR3 reads TGTGCCAGCAGTACATACCGATCGGGACTAGCGGGAGGGTCCTTCTACAATGAGCAGTTCTTC.

This chain uses TRBV9 with TRBJ2-1; D is unresolved. V lost 0 bases and J 0 bases, leaving 10 bases between the germline ends. The CDR3 has 16 amino acids. The germline V gene encodes CDR1 SGDLS and CDR2 YYNGEE. The CDR3 bases are TGTGCCAGCAGCGTAGAACGGGCGTACTCCTACAATGAGCAGTTCTTC. Protein: CASSVERAYSYNEQFF.

This chain connects TRBV18 to TRBJ2-3, with no clear D. V lost 3 bases to trimming and J lost 3 bases, with 4 bases between them. Germline CDR1 is KGHSH and CDR2 is LQKENI. The CDR3 length is 12 residues. The CDR3 sequence is CASSPWTDTQYF. In DNA, the CDR3 is TGTGCCAGCTCACCGTGGACAGATACGCAGTATTTT.

The table lists this clone with a count of one. The chain joins TRBV25-1 to TRBJ1-5; weak D call: TRBD1 (5 bases). Trimming removed 5 bases from V and 0 bases from J, with 8 bases in between. CDR1 is MGHDK, CDR2 SYGVNS, per germline. The CDR3 has 14 amino acids. CDR3 sequence reads: CASSFGTSNQPQHF. The DNA for the CDR3 is TGTGCCAGCAGTTTCGGGACTAGCAATCAGCCCCAGCATTTT.

The CDR3 is CASSFYRGNTEAFF. CDR3 in DNA: TGTGCCAGCAGTTTCTACCGTGGAAACACTGAAGCTTTCTTT. V gene TRBV6-5 combines with J gene TRBJ1-1; D is ambiguous. Germline V gene sequence: CDR1 MNHEY, CDR2 SVGAGI. V lost 4 bases to trimming and J lost 2 bases, with 11 bases between them. The CDR3 is 14 residues long.

The chain is built from TRBV29-1 and TRBJ2-1; TRBD2 matches at 8 bases. V was pared by 7 bases and J by 5 bases, with 10 bases of the junction left unmatched. Germline V CDR1 and CDR2: SQVTM, ANQGSEA. This CDR3 region has 14 residues. This CDR3 reads CSADSRRGDNEQFF. In DNA form, the CDR3 reads TGCAGCGCCGATAGCCGGCGGGGGGACAATGAGCAGTTCTTC.